This TCR beta chain derives from a study of blood T cells in healthy people across ages. The authors ran a second PCR of about 7 to 12 cycles using a sample-barcoded 5' primer and a J-beta primer mix. From the 5' RACE reads, TCRdb called clonotypes with MiXCR, one entry per CDR3 protein. Of 800,000 or so distinct CDR3 sequences listed, 46% are singletons. Germline V gene sequence: CDR1 DFQATT, CDR2 SNEGSKA (reference sequence). The CDR3 extends over 19 amino acids. V was clipped by 3 bases and J by 8 bases; unmatched bases: 24. The sample comprised blood. The TCR was taken from a man aged 80 or over in good health. This chain connects TRBV20-1 to TRBJ1-4; 7 nucleotides align to TRBD1. The CDR3 nucleotides are TGCAGTGCTAGGGGTCCTCGGACAGGAGATCCCGCCGTTCGAGAAAAACTGTTTTTT. This codes for CSARGPRTGDPAVREKLFF.